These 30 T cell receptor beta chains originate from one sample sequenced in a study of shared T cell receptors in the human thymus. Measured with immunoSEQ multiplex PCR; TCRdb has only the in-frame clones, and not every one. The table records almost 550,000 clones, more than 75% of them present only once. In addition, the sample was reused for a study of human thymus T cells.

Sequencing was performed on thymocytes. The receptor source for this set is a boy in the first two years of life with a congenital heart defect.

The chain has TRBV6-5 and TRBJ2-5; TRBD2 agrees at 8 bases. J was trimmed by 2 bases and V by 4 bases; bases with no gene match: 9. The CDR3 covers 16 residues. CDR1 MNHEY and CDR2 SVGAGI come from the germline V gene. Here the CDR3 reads CASSFHLSGRQETQYF. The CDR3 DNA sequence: TGTGCCAGCAGTTTCCATTTGAGCGGGAGACAAGAGACCCAGTACTTC.

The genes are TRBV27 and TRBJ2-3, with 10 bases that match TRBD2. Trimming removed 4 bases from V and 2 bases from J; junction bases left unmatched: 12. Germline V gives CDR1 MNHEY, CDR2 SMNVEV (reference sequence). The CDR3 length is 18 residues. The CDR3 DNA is TGTGCCAGCAGTTCCTTCCTAGCGGGAGTTCGGGACACAGATACGCAGTATTTT. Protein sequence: CASSSFLAGVRDTDTQYF.

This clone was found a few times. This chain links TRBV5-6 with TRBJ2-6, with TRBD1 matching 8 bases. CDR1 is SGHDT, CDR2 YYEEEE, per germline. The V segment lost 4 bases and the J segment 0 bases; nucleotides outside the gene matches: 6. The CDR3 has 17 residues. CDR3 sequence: CASSAGQGRSGANVLTF. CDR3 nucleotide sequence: TGTGCCAGCAGCGCCGGACAGGGCCGCTCTGGGGCCAACGTCCTGACTTTC.

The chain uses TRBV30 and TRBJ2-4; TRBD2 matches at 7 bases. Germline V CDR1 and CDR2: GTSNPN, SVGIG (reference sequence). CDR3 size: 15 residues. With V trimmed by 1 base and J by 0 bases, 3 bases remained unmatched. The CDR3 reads CAWSGAGVAKNIQYF. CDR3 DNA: TGTGCCTGGAGTGGTGCGGGAGTAGCCAAAAACATTCAGTACTTC. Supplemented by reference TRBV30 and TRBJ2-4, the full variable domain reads SQTIHQWPATLVQPVGSPLSLECTVEGTSNPNLYWYRQAAGRGLQLLFYSVGIGQISSEVPQNLSASRPQDRQFILSSKKLLLSDSGFYLCAWSGAGVAKNIQYFGAGTRLSVL.

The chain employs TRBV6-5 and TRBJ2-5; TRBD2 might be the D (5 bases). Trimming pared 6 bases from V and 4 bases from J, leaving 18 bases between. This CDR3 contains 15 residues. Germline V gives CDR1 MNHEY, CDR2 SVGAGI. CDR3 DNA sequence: TGTGCCAGCAGGCCCGAGGGCCCTATGGGAGAGACCCAGTACTTC. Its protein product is CASRPEGPMGETQYF.

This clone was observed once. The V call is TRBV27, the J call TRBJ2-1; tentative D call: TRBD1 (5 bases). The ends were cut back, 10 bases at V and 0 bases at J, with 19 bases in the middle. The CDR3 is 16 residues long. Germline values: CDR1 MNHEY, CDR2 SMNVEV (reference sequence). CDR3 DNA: TGTGCCATCTCCCAGGGAAGACCCAGCTCCTACAATGAGCAGTTCTTC. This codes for CAISQGRPSSYNEQFF.

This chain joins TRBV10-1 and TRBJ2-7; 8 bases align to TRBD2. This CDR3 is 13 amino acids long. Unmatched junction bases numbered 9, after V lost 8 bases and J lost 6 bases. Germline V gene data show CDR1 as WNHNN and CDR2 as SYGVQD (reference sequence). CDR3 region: CASGGGRRSEQYF. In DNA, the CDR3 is TGCGCCAGCGGGGGCGGGAGGCGGAGCGAGCAGTACTTC.

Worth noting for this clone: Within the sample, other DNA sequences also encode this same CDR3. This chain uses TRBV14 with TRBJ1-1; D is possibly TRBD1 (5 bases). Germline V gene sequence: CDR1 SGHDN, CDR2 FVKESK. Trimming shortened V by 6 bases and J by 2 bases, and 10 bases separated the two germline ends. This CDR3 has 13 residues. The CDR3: CASRRQLNTEAFF. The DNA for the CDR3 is TGTGCCAGCAGGCGACAGCTAAACACTGAAGCTTTCTTT.

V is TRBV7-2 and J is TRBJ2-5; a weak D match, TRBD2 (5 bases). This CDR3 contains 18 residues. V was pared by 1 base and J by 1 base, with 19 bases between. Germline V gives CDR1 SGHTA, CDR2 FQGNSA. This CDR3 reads CASSLDSSPAEGQETQYF. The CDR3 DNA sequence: TGTGCCAGCAGCTTAGACTCTTCGCCAGCGGAAGGCCAAGAGACCCAGTACTTC.

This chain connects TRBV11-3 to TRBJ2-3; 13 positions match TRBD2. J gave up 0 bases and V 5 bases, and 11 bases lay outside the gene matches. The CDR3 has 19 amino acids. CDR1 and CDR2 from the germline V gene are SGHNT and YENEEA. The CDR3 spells CASSPRTSGGFPSTDTQYF. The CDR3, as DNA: TGTGCCAGCAGCCCCCGGACTAGCGGGGGTTTCCCTAGCACAGATACGCAGTATTTT. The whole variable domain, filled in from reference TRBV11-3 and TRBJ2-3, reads EAGVVQSPRYKIIEKKQPVAFWCNPISGHNTLYWYLQNLGQGPELLIRYENEEAVDDSQLPKDRFSAERLKGVDSTLKIQPAELGDSAVYLCASSPRTSGGFPSTDTQYFGPGTRLTVL.

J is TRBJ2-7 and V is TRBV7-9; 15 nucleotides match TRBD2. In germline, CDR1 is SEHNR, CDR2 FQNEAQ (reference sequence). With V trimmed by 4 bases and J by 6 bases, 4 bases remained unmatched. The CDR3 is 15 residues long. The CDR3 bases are TGTGCCAGCAGCTCGGGACTAGCGGGAGGAGGCGAGCAGTACTTC. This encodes CASSSGLAGGGEQYF.

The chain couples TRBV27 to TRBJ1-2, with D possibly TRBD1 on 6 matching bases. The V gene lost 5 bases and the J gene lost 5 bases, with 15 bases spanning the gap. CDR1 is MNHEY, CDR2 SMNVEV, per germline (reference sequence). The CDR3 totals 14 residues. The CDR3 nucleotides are TGTGCCAGCAGTCCCCGGGAGGGGGAGTATGGCTACACCTTC. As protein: CASSPREGEYGYTF.

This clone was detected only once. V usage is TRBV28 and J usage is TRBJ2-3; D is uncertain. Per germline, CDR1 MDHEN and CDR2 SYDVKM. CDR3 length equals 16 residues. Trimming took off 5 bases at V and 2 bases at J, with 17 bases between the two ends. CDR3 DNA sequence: TGTGCCAGCAGTATCGGCGCAGGCCGAGACACAGATACGCAGTATTTT. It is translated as CASSIGAGRDTDTQYF.

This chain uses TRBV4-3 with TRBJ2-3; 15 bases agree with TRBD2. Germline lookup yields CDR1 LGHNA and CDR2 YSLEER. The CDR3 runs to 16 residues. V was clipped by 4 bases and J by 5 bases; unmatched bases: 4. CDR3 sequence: CASSRQGLAGGDTQYF. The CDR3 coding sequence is TGCGCCAGCAGCCGACAGGGACTAGCGGGAGGAGATACGCAGTATTTT.

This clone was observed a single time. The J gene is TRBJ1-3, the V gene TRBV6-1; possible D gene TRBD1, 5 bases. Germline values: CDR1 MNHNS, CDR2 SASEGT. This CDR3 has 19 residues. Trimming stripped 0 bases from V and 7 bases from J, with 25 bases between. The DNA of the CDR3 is TGTGCCAGCAGTGAAGCGCGGGGGGAGGGTTCGAGGCCGGGGAACACCATATATTTT. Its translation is CASSEARGEGSRPGNTIYF.

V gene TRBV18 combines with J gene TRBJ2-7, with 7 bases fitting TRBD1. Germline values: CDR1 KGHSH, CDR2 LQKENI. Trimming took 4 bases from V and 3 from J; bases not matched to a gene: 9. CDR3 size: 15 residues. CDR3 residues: CASSLTDREHYEQYF. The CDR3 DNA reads TGTGCCAGCTCACTGACTGACAGGGAACACTACGAGCAGTACTTC. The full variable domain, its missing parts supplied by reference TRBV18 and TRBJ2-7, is NAGVMQNPRHLVRRRGQEARLRCSPMKGHSHVYWYRQLPEEGLKFMVYLQKENIIDESGMPKERFSAEFPKEGPSILRIQQVVRGDSAAYFCASSLTDREHYEQYFGPGTRLTVT.

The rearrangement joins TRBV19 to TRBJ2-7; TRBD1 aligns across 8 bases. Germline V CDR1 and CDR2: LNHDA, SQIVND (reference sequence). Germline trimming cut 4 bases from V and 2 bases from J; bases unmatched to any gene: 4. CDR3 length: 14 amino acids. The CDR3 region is CASSTWTGTYEQYF. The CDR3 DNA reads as TGTGCCAGTAGTACCTGGACAGGGACCTACGAGCAGTACTTC.

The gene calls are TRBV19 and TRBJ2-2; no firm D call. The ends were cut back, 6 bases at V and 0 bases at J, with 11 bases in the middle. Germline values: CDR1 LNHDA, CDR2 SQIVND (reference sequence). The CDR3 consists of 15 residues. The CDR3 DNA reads TGTGCCAGTAGGCAAACACCCCCGAACACCGGGGAGCTGTTTTTT. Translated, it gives CASRQTPPNTGELFF.

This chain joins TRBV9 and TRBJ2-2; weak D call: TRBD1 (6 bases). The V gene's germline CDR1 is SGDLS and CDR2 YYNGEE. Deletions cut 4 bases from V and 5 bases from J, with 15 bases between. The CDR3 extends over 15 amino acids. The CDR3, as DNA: TGTGCCAGCAGCTCTAGGGGGAGTCGGACCGGGGAGCTGTTTTTT. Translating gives CASSSRGSRTGELFF.

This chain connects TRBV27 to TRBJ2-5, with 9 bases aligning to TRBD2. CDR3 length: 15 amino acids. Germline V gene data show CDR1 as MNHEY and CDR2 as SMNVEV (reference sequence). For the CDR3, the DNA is TGTGCTTCGGGCTTAGCGGGGGTCCCCGAGGGGACCCAGTACTTC. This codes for CASGLAGVPEGTQYF.

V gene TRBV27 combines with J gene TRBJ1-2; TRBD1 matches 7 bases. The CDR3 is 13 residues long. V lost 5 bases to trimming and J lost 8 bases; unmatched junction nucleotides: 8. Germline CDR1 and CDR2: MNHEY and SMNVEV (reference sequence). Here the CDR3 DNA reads TGTGCCAGCAGTCCACAGGGGCGGAGGGGCTACACCTTC. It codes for CASSPQGRRGYTF.

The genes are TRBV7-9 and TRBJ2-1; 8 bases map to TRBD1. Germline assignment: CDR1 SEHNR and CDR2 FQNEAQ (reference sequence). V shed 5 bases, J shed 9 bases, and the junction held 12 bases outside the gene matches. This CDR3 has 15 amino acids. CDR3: CASSDSLTGGVEQFF. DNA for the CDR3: TGTGCCAGCAGCGACTCACTTACAGGGGGAGTTGAGCAGTTCTTC.

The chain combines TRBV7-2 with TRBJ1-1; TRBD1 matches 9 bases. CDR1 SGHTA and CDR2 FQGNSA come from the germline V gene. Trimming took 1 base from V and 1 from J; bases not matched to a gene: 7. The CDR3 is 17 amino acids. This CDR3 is CASSLETRGQGNTEAFF. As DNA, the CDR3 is TGTGCCAGCAGCTTAGAAACGAGGGGACAGGGGAACACTGAAGCTTTCTTT.

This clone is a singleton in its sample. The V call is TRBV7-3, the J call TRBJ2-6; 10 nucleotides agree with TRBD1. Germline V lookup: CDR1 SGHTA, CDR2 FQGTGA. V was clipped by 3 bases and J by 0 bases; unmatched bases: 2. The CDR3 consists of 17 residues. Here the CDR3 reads CASSLGQGLSGANVLTF. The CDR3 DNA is TGTGCCAGCAGCTTGGGACAGGGGCTCTCTGGGGCCAACGTCCTGACTTTC.

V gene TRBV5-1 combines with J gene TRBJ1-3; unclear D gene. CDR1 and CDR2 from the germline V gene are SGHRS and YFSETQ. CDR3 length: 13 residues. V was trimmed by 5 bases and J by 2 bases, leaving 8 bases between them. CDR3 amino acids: CASREPPGNTIYF. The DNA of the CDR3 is TGCGCCAGCAGGGAGCCACCTGGAAACACCATATATTTT.

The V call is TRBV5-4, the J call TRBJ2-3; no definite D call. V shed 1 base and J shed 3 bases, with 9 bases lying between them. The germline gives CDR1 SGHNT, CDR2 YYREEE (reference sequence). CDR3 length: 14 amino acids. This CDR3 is CASSLWLGTDTQYF. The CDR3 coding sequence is TGTGCCAGCAGCTTGTGGCTAGGAACAGATACGCAGTATTTT.

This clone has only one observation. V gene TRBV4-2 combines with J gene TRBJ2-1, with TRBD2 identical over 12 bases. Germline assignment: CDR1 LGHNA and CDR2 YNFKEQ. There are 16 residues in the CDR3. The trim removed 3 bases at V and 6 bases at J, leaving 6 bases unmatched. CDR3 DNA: TGTGCCAGCAGCCAGCCCGGACTAGCGGGGCCCAATGAGCAGTTCTTC. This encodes CASSQPGLAGPNEQFF.

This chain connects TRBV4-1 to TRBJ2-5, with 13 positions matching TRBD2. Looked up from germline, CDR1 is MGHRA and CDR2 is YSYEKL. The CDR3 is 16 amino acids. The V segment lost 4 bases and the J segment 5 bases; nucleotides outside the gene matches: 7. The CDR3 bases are TGCGCCAGCAGCCGAGCTTTACTAGCGGGAGGGGAGACCCAGTACTTC. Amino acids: CASSRALLAGGETQYF.

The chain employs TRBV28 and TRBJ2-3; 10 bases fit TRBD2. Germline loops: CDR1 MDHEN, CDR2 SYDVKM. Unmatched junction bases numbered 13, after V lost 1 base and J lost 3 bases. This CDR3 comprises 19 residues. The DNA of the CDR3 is TGTGCCAGCAGTTTATTAGCCCCGCGGGCTAGCGGGAGTACAGATACGCAGTATTTT. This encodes CASSLLAPRASGSTDTQYF. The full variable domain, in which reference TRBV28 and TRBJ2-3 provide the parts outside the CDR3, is DVKVTQSSRYLVKRTGEKVFLECVQDMDHENMFWYRQDPGLGLRLIYFSYDVKMKEKGDIPEGYSVSREKKERFSLILESASTNQTSMYLCASSLLAPRASGSTDTQYFGPGTRLTVL.

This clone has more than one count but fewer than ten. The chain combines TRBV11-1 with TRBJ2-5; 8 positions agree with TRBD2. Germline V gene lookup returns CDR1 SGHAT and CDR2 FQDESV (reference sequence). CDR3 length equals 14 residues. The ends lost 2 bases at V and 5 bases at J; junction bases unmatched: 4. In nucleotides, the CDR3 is TGTGCCAGCAGCTTAACAGGACTAGCTGAGACCCAGTACTTC. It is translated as CASSLTGLAETQYF.